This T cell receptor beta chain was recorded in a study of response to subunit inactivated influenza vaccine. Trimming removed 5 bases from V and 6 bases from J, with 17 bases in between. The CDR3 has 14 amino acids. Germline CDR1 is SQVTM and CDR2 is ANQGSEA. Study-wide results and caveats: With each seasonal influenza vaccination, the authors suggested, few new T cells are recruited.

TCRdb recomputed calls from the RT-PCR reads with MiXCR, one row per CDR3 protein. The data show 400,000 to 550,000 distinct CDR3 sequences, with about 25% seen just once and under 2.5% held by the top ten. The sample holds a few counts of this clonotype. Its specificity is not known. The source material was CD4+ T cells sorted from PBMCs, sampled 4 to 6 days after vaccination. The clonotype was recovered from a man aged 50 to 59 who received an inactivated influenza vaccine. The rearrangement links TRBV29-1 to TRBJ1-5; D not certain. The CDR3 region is CSVSSGVVGQPQHF. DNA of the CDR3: TGCAGCGTTTCGTCCGGGGTCGTCGGTCAGCCCCAGCATTTT.